The TCR beta chain described here comes from a study of T cells in Graves' hyperthyroidism and ophthalmopathy. The wider study: Peripheral blood was drawn at first diagnosis, prior to all treatment. Study-level points and caveats: Ophthalmopathy was model-predicted a median around 6.7 months pre-onset. In the blood, most expanded thyroid clonotypes above 0.001 appeared as well.

Amplified TCR beta CDR3 regions derived from RNA transcripts. With the HTBI primer set, the TCR CDR3 went through a first round of RT-PCR. TCRdb re-called the multiplex PCR reads through MiXCR, storing one row per CDR3 protein. The top ten clones hold around 50% of a sample with 300,000 or so distinct CDR3 sequences, 15% to 20% of them seen once. The CDR3 extends over 12 amino acids. Germline assignment: CDR1 SGHNT and CDR2 YYREEE (reference sequence). Trimming pared 4 bases from V and 10 bases from J, leaving 13 bases between. As to this clonotype: Its specificity is unknown.

This chain links TRBV5-4 with TRBJ2-3, with unresolved D. The sequencing input was blood. This receptor was taken from a woman aged 50 to 60 with Graves' hyperthyroidism. The CDR3 coding sequence is TGTGCCAGCAGCACCGGGCTCCAGGCGCAGTATTTT. It is translated as CASSTGLQAQYF.